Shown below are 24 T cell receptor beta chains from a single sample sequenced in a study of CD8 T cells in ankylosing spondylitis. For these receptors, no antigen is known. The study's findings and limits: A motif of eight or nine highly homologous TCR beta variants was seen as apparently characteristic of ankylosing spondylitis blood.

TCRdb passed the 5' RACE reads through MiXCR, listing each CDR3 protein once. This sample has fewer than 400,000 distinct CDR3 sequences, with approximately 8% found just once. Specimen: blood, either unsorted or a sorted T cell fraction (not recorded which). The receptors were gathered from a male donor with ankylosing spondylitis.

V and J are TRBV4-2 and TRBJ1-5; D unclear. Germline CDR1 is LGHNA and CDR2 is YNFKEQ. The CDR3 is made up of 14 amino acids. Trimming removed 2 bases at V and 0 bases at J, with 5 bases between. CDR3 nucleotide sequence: TGTGCCAGCAGCCAAACTTTTAGCAATCAGCCCCAGCATTTT. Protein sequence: CASSQTFSNQPQHF.

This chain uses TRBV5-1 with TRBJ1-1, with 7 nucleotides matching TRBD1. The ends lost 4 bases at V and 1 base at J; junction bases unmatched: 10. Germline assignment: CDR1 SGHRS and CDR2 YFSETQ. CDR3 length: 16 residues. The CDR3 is CASSPLSTGRNTEAFF. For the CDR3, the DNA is TGCGCCAGCAGCCCACTTTCGACAGGGCGGAACACTGAAGCTTTCTTT.

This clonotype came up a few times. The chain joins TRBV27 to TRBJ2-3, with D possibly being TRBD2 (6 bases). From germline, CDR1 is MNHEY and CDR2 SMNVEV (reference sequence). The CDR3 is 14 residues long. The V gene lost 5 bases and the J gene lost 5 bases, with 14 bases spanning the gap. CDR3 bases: TGTGCCAGCAGTGCGGATTTCGGGGGAGATACGCAGTATTTT. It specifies CASSADFGGDTQYF.

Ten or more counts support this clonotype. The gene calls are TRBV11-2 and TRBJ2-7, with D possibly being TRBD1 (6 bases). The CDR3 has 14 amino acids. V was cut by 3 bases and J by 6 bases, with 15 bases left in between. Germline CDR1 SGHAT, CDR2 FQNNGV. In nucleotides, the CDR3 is TGTGCCAGCAGCTTGTCAGGGGCGGCAGGCGAGCAGTACTTC. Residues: CASSLSGAAGEQYF.

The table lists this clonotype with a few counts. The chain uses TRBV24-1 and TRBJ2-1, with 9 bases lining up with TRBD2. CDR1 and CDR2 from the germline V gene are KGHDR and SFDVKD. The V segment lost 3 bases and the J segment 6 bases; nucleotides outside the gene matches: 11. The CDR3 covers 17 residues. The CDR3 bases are TGTGCCACCAGTGATCCCCAAGCGGGAGGAACCGTCAATGAGCAGTTCTTC. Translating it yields CATSDPQAGGTVNEQFF.

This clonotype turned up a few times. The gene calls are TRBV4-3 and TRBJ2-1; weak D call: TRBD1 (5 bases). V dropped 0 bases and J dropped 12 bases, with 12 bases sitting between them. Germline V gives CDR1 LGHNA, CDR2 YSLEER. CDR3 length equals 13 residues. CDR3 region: CASSQDPARGQFF. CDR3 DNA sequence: TGCGCCAGCAGCCAAGACCCAGCTAGGGGGCAGTTCTTC.

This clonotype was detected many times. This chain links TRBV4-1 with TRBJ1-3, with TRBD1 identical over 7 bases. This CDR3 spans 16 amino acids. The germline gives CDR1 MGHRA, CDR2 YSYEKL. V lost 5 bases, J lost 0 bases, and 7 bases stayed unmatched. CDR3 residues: CASSYASGGSGNTIYF. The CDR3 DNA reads TGCGCCAGCAGCTATGCGTCAGGGGGCTCTGGAAACACCATATATTTT.

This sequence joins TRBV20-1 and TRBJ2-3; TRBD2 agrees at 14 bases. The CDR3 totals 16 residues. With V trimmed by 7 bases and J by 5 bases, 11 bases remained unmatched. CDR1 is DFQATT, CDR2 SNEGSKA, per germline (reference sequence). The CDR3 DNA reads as TGCAGTGGTTTAAAGGGACTAGCGGGAGAAGGAGATACGCAGTATTTT. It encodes CSGLKGLAGEGDTQYF.

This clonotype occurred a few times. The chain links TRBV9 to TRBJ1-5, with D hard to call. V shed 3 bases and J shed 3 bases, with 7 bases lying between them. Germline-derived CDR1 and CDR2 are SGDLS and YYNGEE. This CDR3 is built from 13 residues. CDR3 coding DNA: TGTGCCAGCAGCGAAGGTTACAATCAGCCCCAGCATTTT. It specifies CASSEGYNQPQHF.

CDR3: CAISESRLTVPSSNQPQHF. CDR3 sequence (DNA): TGTGCCATCAGTGAGTCGCGGTTAACAGTTCCTTCCAGCAATCAGCCCCAGCATTTT. The chain recombines TRBV10-3 with TRBJ1-5; D is uncertain. The CDR3 contains 19 residues. CDR1 and CDR2 from the germline V gene are ENHRY and SYGVKD. Between the trimmed V and J ends, which lost 0 bases and 1 base, there was a span of 19 bases.

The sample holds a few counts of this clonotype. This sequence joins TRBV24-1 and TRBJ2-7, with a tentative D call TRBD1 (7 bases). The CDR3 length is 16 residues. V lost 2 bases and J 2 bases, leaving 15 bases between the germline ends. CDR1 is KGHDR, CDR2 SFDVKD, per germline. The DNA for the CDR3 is TGTGCCACCAGTGATTCTGCGGGACAGTTCACCTACGAGCAGTACTTC. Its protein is CATSDSAGQFTYEQYF.

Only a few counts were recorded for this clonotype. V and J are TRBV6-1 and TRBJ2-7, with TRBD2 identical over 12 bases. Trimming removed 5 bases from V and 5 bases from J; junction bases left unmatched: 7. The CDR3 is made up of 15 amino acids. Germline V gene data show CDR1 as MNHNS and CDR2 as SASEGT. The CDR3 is CASSPGLAGSNEQYF. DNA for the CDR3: TGTGCCAGCAGTCCGGGACTAGCGGGTTCAAACGAGCAGTACTTC.

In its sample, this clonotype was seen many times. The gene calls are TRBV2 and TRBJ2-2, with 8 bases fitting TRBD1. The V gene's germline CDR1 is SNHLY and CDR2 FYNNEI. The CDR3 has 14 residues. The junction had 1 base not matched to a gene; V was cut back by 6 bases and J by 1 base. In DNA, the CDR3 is TGTGCCAGCAGGGGACAGGTGAACACCGGGGAGCTGTTTTTT. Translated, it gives CASRGQVNTGELFF.

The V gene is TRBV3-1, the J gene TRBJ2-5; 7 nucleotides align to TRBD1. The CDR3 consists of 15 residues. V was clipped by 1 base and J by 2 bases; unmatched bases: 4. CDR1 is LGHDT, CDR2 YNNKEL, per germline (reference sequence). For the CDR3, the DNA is TGTGCCAGCAGCCAAGGGGACAGCCGTCAAGAGACCCAGTACTTC. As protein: CASSQGDSRQETQYF.

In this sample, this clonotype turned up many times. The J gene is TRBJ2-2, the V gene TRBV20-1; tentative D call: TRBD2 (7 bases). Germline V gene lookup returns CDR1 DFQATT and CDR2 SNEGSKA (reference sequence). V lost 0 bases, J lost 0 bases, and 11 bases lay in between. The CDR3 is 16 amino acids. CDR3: CSARDWGGPNTGELFF. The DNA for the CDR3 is TGCAGTGCTAGAGATTGGGGGGGCCCGAACACCGGGGAGCTGTTTTTT.

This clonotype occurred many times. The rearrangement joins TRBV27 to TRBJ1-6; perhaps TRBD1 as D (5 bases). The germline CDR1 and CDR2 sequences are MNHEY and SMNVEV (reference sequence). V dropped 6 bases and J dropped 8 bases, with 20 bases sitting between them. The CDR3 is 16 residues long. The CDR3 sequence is CASSTTEGYFYSPLHF. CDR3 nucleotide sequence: TGTGCCAGCAGCACCACTGAGGGGTATTTTTATTCACCCCTCCACTTT.

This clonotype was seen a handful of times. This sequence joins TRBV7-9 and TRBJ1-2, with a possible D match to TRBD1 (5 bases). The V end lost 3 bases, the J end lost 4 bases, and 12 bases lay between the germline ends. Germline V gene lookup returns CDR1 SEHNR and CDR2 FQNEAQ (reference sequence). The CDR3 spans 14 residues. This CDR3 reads CASSLAGGIYGYTF. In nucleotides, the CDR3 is TGTGCCAGCAGCTTGGCGGGGGGTATCTATGGCTACACCTTC. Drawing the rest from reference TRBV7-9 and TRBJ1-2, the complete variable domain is DTGVSQNPRHKITKRGQNVTFRCDPISEHNRLYWYRQTLGQGPEFLTYFQNEAQLEKSRLLSDRFSAERPKGSFSTLEIQRTEQGDSAMYLCASSLAGGIYGYTFGSGTRLTVV.

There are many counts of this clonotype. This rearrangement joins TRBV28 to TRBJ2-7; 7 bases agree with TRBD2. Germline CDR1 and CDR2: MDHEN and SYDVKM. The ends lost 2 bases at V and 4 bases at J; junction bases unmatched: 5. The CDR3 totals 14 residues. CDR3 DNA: TGTGCCAGCAGTTTACCGGGGGGAGTATACGAGCAGTACTTC. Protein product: CASSLPGGVYEQYF.

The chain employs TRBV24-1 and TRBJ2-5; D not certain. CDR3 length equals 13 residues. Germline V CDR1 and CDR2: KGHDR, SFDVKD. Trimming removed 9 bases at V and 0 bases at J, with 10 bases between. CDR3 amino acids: CATGSSHQETQYF. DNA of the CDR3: TGTGCCACCGGAAGCAGTCACCAAGAGACCCAGTACTTC.

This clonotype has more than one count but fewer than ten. DNA for the CDR3: TGTGCCATCAGTGAGTCTGGAGCGTCCTCTGGGGCCAACGTCCTGACTTTC. This translates into CAISESGASSGANVLTF. This chain joins TRBV10-3 and TRBJ2-6; D not certain. CDR1 and CDR2 from the germline V gene are ENHRY and SYGVKD. Trimming cost V 0 bases and J 0 bases, with 9 bases left between them. There are 17 residues in the CDR3.

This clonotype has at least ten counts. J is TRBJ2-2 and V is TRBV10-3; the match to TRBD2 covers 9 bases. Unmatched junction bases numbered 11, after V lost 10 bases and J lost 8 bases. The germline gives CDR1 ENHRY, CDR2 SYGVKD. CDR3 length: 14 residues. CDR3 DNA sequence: TGTGCCACCCGACTAGCGGAGCCGGAGGGGGAGCTGTTTTTT. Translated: CATRLAEPEGELFF.

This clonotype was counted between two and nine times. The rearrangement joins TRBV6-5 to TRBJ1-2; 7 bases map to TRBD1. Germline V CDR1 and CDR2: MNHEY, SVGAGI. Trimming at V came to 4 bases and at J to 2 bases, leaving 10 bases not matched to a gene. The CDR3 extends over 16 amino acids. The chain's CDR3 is CASSSIKGGFNYGYTF. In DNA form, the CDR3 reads TGTGCCAGCAGTTCTATTAAAGGGGGCTTCAACTATGGCTACACCTTC.

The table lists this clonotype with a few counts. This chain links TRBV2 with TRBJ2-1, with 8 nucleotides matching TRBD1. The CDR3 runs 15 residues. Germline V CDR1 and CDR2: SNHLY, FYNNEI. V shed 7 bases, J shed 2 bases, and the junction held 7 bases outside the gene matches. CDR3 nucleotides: TGTGCCAGCACATTGGACAGGGCTGCCTACAATGAGCAGTTCTTC. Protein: CASTLDRAAYNEQFF. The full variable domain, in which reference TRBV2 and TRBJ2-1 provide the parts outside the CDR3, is EPEVTQTPSHQVTQMGQEVILRCVPISNHLYFYWYRQILGQKVEFLVSFYNNEISEKSEIFDDQFSVERPDGSNFTLKIRSTKLEDSAMYFCASTLDRAAYNEQFFGPGTRLTVL.

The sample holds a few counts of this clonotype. In DNA form, the CDR3 reads TGTGCCAGCAGTTCTTCCGGGACAGGGGGGTTGTTCAACTATGGCTACACCTTC. Translation: CASSSSGTGGLFNYGYTF. J is TRBJ1-2 and V is TRBV27, with 11 nucleotides matching TRBD1. Per germline, CDR1 MNHEY and CDR2 SMNVEV (reference sequence). The V and J ends lost 4 bases and 2 bases, in that order; junction bases with no gene match: 12. The length of the CDR3 is 18 residues.